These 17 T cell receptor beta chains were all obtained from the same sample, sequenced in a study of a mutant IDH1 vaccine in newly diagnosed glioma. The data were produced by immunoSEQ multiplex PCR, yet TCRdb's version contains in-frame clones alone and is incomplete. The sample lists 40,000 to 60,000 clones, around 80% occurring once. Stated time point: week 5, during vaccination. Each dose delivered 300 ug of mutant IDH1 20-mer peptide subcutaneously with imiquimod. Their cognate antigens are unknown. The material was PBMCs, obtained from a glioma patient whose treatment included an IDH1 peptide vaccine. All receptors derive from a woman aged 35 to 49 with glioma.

CDR3 in amino acids: CASSLTRQGGYGYTF. The CDR3 nucleotides read TGTGCCAGCAGCCTAACCCGACAGGGTGGCTATGGCTACACCTTC. The chain employs TRBV7-8 and TRBJ1-2, with 7 bases matching TRBD1. Germline loops: CDR1 SGHVS, CDR2 FQNEAQ. With 5 bases clipped from V and 4 bases from J, the junction kept 10 bases outside the gene matches. CDR3 length equals 15 residues. The complete variable domain, with remaining parts taken from reference TRBV7-8 and TRBJ1-2, reads GAGVSQSPRYKVAKRGQDVALRCDPISGHVSLFWYQQALGQGPEFLTYFQNEAQLDKSGLPSDRFFAERPEGSVSTLKIQRTQQEDSAVYLCASSLTRQGGYGYTFGSGTRLTVV.

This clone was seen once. CDR3 coding DNA: TGTGCCAGCAGCGTATTCCCCAAGTCCCCCGGACAGGGGGCGTCCTCCAACTATGGCTACACCTTC. It yields the protein CASSVFPKSPGQGASSNYGYTF. This rearrangement joins TRBV9 to TRBJ1-2; 11 nucleotides align to TRBD1. The CDR3 is 22 residues long. Germline assignment: CDR1 SGDLS and CDR2 YYNGEE. V was clipped by 1 base and J by 2 bases; unmatched bases: 22.

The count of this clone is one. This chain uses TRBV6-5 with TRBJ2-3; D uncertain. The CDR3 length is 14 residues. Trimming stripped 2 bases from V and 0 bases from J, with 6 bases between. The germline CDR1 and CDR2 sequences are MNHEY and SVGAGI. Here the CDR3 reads CASSYTESTDTQYF. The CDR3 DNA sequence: TGTGCCAGCAGTTACACGGAAAGCACAGATACGCAGTATTTT.

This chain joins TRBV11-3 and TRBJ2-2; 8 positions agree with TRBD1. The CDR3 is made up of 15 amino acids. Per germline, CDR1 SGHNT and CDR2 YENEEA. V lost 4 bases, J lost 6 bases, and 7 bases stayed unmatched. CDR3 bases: TGTGCCAGCAGCTCACGGACAGGGAAGCCCGGGGAGCTGTTTTTT. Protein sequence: CASSSRTGKPGELFF.

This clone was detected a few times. CDR3 sequence (DNA): TGTGCCAGCAGCCCCCATAGGGTATACACTGAAGCTTTCTTT. Translation gives CASSPHRVYTEAFF. The chain combines TRBV9 with TRBJ1-1; D gene uncertain. Per germline, CDR1 SGDLS and CDR2 YYNGEE. The V end lost 4 bases, the J end lost 3 bases, and 13 bases lay between the germline ends. CDR3 length: 14 amino acids.

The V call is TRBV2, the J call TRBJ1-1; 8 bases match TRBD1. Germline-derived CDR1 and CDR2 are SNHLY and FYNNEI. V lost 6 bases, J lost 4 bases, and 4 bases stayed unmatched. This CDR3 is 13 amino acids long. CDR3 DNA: TGTGCCAGCAGCCTGGACAGGGCCACTGAAGCTTTCTTT. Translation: CASSLDRATEAFF.

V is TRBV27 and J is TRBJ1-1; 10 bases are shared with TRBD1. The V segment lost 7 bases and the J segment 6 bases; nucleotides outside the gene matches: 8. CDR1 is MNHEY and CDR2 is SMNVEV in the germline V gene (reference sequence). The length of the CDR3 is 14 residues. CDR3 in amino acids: CASMSTGGSSEAFF. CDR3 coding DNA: TGTGCCAGCATGTCGACAGGGGGCTCTTCTGAAGCTTTCTTT.

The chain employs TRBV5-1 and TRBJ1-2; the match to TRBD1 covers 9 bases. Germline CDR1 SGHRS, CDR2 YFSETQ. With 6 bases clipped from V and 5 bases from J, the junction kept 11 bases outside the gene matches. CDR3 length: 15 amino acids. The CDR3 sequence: CASTSSGDRVYGYTF. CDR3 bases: TGCGCCAGCACCTCGTCCGGGGACAGGGTATATGGCTACACCTTC.

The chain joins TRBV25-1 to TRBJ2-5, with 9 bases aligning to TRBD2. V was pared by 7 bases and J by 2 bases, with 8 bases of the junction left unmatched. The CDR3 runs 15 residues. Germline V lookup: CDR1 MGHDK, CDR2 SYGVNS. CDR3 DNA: TGTGCCAGCATGGAGGCTAGCGGGGCACAAGAGACCCAGTACTTC. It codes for CASMEASGAQETQYF.

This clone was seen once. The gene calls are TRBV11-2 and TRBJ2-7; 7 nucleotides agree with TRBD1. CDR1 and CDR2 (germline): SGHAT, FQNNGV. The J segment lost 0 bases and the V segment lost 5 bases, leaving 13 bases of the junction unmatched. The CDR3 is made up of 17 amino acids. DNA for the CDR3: TGTGCCAGCAGCGCGCCCGGGACAGCCCCGGGCTCCTACGAGCAGTACTTC. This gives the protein CASSAPGTAPGSYEQYF.

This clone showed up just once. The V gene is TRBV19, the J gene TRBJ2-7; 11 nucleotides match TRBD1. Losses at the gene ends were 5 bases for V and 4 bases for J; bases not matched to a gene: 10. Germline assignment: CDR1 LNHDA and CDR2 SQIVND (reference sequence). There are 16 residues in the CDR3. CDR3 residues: CASSPNHGQGAYEQYF. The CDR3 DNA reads TGTGCCAGTAGTCCCAACCACGGACAGGGGGCTTACGAGCAGTACTTC.

The CDR3 is CASRSQGWGDQPQHF. CDR3 DNA: TGTGCCAGCAGATCCCAGGGTTGGGGAGATCAGCCCCAGCATTTT. The chain couples TRBV6-5 to TRBJ1-5, with a possible D match to TRBD1 (5 bases). Germline loops: CDR1 MNHEY, CDR2 SVGAGI. The CDR3 covers 15 residues. V lost 6 bases and J 5 bases, leaving 17 bases between the germline ends.

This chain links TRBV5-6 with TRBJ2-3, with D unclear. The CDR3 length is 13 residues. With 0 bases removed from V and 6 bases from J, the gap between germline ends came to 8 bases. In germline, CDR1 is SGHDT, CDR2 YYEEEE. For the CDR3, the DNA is TGTGCCAGCAGCTTGGCATTCAGGGATACGCAGTATTTT. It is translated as CASSLAFRDTQYF.

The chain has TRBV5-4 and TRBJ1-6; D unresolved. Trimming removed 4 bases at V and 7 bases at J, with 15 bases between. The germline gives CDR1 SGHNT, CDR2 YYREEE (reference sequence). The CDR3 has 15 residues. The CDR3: CASSRRSGANSPLHF. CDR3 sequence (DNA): TGTGCCAGCAGCCGACGCTCAGGAGCAAATTCACCCCTCCACTTT.

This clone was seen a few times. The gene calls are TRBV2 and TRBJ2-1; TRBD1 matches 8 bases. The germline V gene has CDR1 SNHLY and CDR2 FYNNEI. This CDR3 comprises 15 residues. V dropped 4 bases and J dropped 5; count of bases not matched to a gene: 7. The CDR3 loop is CASSGDRGRNNEQFF. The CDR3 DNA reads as TGTGCCAGCAGTGGTGACAGGGGTCGAAACAATGAGCAGTTCTTC.

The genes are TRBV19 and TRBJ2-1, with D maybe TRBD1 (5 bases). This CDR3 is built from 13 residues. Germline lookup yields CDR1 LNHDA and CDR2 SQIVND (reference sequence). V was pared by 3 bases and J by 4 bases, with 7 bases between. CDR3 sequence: CASSIPGYNEQFF. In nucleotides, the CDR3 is TGTGCCAGTAGTATCCCAGGGTACAATGAGCAGTTCTTC.

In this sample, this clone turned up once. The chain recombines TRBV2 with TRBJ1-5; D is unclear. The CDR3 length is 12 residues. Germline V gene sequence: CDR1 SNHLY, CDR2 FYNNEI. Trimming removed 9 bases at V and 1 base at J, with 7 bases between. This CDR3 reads CASSRSNQPQHF. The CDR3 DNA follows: TGTGCCAGTTCACGGAGCAATCAGCCCCAGCATTTT.